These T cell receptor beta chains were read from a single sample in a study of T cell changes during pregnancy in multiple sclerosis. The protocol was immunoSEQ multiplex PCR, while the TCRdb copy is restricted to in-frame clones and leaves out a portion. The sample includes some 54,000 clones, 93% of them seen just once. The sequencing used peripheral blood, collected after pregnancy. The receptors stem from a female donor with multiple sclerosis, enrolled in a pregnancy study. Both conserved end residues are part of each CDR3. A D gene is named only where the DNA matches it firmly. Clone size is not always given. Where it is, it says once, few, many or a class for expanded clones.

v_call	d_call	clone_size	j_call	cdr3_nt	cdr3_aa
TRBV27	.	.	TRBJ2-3	TGTGCCAGCAAGCACTGGACATCGGCTAGCACAGATACGCAGTATTTT	CASKHWTSASTDTQYF
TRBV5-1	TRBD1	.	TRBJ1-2	TGCGCCAGCAGCTTTCTCCGGCCAACAGGGGACTATGGCTACACCTTC	CASSFLRPTGDYGYTF
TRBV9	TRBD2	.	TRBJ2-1	TGTGCCAGCAGCCCTAGGACTAGCGGGACCCCCAATGAGCAGTTCTTC	CASSPRTSGTPNEQFF
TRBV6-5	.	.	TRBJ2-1	TGTGCCAGCAGCCGTACTACCTACAATGAGCAGTTCTTC	CASSRTTYNEQFF
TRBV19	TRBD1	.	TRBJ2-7	TGTGCCAGGTACCGGGACAGTATCTACGAGCAGTACTTC	CARYRDSIYEQYF
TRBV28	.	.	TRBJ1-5	TGTGCCAGCAGTTTTCCTAATCCGGGCAATCAGCCCCAGCATTTT	CASSFPNPGNQPQHF
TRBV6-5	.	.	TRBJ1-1	TGTGCCAGCAGTTACCAGACAGGTATGAACACTGAAGCTTTCTTT	CASSYQTGMNTEAFF
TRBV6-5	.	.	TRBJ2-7	TGTGCCAGCAGTTCCCACTATAGACGGCTGCCCTACGAGCAGTACTTC	CASSSHYRRLPYEQYF
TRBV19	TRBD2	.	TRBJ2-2	TGTGCCAGTAGACCCAGTAGGACTAGCGGGAGGGGCACCGGGGAGCTGTTTTTT	CASRPSRTSGRGTGELFF
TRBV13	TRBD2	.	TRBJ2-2	TGTGCCAGCAGCCTCTGGCCTACCGGGACTAGCGGGAGGAAGAACACCGGGGAGCTGTTTTTT	CASSLWPTGTSGRKNTGELFF
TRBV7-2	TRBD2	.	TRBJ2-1	TGTGCCAGCAGCTCAGGAGCTAGCGGGAGCTATGAGCAGTTCTTC	CASSSGASGSYEQFF
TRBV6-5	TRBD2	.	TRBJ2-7	TGTGCCAGCACTAGCGGGAGCGCGGGCGAGCAGTACTTC	CASTSGSAGEQYF
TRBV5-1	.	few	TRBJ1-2	TGCGCCAGCAGCTCAAACAGGGCTCTCTATGGCTACACCTTC	CASSSNRALYGYTF
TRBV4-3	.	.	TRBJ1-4	TGCGCCAGCAGCCAAGGGGTGGGGGGGAGTGAAAAACTGTTTTTT	CASSQGVGGSEKLFF
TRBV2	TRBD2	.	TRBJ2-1	TGTGCCGGCACCGGGACTATCTACAATGAGCAGTTCTTC	CAGTGTIYNEQFF
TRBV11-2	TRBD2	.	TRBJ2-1	TGTGCCAGCAGTAAACTAGCGGGAGGGGGCCTCGGTGAGCAGTTCTTC	CASSKLAGGGLGEQFF
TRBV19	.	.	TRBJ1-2	TGTGCCAGTAGTAGTCAGGGGCGAGATGGCTACACCTTC	CASSSQGRDGYTF
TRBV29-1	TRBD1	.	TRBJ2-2	TGCAGCGTCCATTCCCGGACAGGGGGCACCGGGGAGCTGTTTTTT	CSVHSRTGGTGELFF
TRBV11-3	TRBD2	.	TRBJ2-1	TGTGCCAGCAGCTCCCAGACTAGCGGGACAAATGAGCAGTTCTTC	CASSSQTSGTNEQFF
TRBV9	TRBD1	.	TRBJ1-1	TGTGCCAGCAGCGTAGGACAGGGCTGGAACACTGAAGCTTTCTTT	CASSVGQGWNTEAFF
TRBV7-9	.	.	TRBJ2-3	TGTGCCAGCAGCTTCAGGACAGACCTTACAGATACGCAGTATTTT	CASSFRTDLTDTQYF
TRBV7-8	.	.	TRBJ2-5	TGTGCCAGCAGCTTAGCGTCAGGGTTGGGGGAGACCCAGTACTTC	CASSLASGLGETQYF
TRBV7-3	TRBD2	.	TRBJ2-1	TGTGCCAGCAGCTTACGAGGACTAGCGAACTACAATGAGCAGTTCTTC	CASSLRGLANYNEQFF
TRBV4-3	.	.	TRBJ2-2	TGCGCCAGCAGCGCGCTGGTGAACACCGGGGAGCTGTTTTTT	CASSALVNTGELFF
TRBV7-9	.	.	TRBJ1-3	TGTGCCAGCAGTACCGGTGATACCATATATTTT	CASSTGDTIYF
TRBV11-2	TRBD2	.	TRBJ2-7	TGTGCCAGCACACTCTCAGCGGGACTAGCGGCCTACGAGCAGTACTTC	CASTLSAGLAAYEQYF
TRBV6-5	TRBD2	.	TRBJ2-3	TGTGCCAGCAGAAGAACTAGCGGGACAGATACGCAGTATTTT	CASRRTSGTDTQYF
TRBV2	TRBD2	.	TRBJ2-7	TGTGCCAGCAGTCCTAGCGGGTATAGCTCCTACGAGCAGTACTTC	CASSPSGYSSYEQYF
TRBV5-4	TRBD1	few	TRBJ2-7	TGTGCCAGCAGCTTGTGGGGGACAGGTCCGGCCTACGAGCAGTACTTC	CASSLWGTGPAYEQYF
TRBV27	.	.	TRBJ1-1	TGTGCCAGCAGTTTAAGCCAGGGAAGGACTGAAGCTTTCTTT	CASSLSQGRTEAFF
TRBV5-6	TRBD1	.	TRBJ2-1	TGTGCCAGCAGCCCAAGGACAGGGTTGATAGCGGCATTGTACAATGAGCAGTTCTTC	CASSPRTGLIAALYNEQFF
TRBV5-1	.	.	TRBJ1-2	TGCGCCAGCAGCTTAGGGACATCCTGGGATGGCTACACCTTC	CASSLGTSWDGYTF
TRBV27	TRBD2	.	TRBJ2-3	TGTGCCAGCAGTTTATATCGGACTAGCGGGAGCACAGATACGCAGTATTTT	CASSLYRTSGSTDTQYF
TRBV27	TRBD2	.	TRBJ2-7	TGTGCCAGCAGGGTCCTATCTAGCGGGAGCTCCTACGAGCAGTACTTC	CASRVLSSGSSYEQYF
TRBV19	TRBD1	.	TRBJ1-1	TGTGCCAGTAGAAGGGACAGGGGCGCAGGGAACACTGAAGCTTTCTTT	CASRRDRGAGNTEAFF
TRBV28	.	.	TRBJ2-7	TGTGCCAGCAGTATAAACTACGAGCAGTACTTC	CASSINYEQYF